This T cell receptor beta chain emerged from a study of blood T cell repertoires in COVID-19. The overall study: Sources were T cells, B-cell-depleted T cells, or PBMCs; the material itself was cDNA or gDNA.

Generated by immunoSEQ multiplex PCR, the TCRdb table keeps only in-frame clones and is missing some. The sample lists 140,000 to 150,000 clones; 80% were seen once. Germline assignment: CDR1 SGHAT and CDR2 FQNNGV. This CDR3 spans 14 amino acids. Deletions cut 2 bases from V and 2 bases from J, with 6 bases between. This receptor was obtained from a man in his sixties with active or convalescent COVID-19. The genes are TRBV11-2 and TRBJ2-2; D is unresolved. Sequencing was done on a sample of peripheral blood. CDR3 loop: CASSLNTNTGELFF. The CDR3 nucleotides are TGTGCCAGCAGCTTAAACACAAACACCGGGGAGCTGTTTTTT.